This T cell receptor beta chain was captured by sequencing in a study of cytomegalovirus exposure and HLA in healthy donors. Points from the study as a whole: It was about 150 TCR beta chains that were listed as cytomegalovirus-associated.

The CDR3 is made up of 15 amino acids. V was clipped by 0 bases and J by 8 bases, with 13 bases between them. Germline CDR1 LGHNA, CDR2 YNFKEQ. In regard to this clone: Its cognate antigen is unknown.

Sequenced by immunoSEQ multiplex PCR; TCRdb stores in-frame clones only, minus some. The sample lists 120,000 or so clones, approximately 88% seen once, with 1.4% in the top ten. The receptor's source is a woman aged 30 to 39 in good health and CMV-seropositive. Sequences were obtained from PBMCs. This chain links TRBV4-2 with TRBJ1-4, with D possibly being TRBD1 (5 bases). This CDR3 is CASSQDGGGEEKLFF. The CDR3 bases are TGTGCCAGCAGCCAAGATGGGGGGGGTGAGGAAAAACTGTTTTTT.